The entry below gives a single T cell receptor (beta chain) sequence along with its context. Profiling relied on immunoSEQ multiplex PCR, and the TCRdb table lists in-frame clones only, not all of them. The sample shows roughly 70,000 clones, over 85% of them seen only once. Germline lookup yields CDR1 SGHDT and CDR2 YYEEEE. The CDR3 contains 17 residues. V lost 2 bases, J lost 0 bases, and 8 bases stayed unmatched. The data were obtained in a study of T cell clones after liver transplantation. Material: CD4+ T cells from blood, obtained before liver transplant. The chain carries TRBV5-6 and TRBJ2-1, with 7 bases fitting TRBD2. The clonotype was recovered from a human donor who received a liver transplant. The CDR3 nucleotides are TGTGCCAGCAGCTTAGATATAGCGGGTAGCTCCTACAATGAGCAGTTCTTC. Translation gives CASSLDIAGSSYNEQFF.